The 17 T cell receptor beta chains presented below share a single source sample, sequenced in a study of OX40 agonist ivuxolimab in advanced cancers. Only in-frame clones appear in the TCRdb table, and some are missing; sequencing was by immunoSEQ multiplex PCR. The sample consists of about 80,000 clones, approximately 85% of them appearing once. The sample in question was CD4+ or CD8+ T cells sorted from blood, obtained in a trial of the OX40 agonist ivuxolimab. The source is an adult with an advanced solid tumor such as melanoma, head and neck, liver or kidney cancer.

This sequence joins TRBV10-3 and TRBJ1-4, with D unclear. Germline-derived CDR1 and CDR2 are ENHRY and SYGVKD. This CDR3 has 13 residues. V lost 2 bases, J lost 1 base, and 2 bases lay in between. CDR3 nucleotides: TGTGCCATCAGTGAGGGAACTAATGAAAAACTGTTTTTT. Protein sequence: CAISEGTNEKLFF.

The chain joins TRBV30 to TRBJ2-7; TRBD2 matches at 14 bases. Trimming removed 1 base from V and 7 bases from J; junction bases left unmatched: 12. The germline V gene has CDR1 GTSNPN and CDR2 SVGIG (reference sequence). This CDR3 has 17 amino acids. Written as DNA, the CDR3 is TGTGCCTGGAGTGCGCCGGGACTAGCGGGGGTAGGTGGGGAGCAGTACTTC. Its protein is CAWSAPGLAGVGGEQYF.

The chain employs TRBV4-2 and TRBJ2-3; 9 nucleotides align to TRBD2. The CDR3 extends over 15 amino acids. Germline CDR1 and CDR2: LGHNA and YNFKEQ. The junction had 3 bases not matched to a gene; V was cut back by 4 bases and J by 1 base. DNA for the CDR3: TGTGCCAGCAGCCTTAGCGGGGGCCGCACAGATACGCAGTATTTT. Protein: CASSLSGGRTDTQYF.

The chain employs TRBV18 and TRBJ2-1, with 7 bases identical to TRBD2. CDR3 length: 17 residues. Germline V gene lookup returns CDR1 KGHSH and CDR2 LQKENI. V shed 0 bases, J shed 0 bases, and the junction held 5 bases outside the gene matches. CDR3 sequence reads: CASSPPVGGSSYNEQFF. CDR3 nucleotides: TGTGCCAGCTCACCACCGGTGGGCGGGAGCTCCTACAATGAGCAGTTCTTC.

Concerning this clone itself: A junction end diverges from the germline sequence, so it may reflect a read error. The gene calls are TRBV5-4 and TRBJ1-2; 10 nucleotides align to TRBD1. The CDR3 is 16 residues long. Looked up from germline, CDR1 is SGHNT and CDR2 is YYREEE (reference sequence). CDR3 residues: CASSHGTGVTLNGYTF. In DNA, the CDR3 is TGCGCCAGCAGCCACGGGACAGGGGTTACGTTGAATGGCTACACCTTC.

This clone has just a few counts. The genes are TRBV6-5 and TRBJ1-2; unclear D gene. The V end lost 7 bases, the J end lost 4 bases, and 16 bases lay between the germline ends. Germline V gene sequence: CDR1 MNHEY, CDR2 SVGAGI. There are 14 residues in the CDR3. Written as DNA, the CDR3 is TGTGCCAGCACCTCCCCTGGAGGAGGCTATGGCTACACCTTC. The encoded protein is CASTSPGGGYGYTF.

DNA of the CDR3: TGTGCCAGCACACCAAGAGGGGCGGACGGCTACACCTTC. This translates into CASTPRGADGYTF. The chain employs TRBV28 and TRBJ1-2; a weak D match, TRBD1 (5 bases). The CDR3 sequence is 13 residues long. CDR1 and CDR2 (germline): MDHEN, SYDVKM. V shed 7 bases and J shed 8 bases, with 17 bases lying between them.

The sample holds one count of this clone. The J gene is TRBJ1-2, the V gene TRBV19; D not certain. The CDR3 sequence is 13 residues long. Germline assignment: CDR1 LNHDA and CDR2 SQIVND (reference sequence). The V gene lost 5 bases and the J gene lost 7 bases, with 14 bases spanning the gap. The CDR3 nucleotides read TGTGCCAGTAGTGTTCAGGAGAAAGGTGGCTACACCTTC. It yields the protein CASSVQEKGGYTF.

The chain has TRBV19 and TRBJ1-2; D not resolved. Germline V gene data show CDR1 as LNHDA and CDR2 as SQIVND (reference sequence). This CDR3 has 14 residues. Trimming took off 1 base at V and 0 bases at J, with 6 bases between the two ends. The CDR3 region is CASSIGRPNYGYTF. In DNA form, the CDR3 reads TGTGCCAGTAGTATAGGCAGGCCTAACTATGGCTACACCTTC.

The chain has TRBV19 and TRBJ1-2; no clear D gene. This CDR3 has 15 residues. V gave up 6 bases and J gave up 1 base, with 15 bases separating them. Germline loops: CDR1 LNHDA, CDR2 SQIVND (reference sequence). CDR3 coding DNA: TGTGCCAGTAGCCTCTTCCTTACCGATAACTATGGCTACACCTTC. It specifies CASSLFLTDNYGYTF.

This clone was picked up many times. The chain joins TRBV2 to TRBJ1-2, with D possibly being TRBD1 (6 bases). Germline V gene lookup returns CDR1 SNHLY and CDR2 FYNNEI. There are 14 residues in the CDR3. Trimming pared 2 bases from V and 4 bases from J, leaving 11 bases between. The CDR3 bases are TGTGCCAGCAGTGAACAGGGGCAAGCCTATGGCTACACCTTC. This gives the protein CASSEQGQAYGYTF.

The CDR3 DNA sequence: TGTGCCAGCCAAGAGCGGTTGAACACCGGGGAGCTGTTTTTT. Translating it yields CASQERLNTGELFF. The V call is TRBV2, the J call TRBJ2-2, with D tentatively TRBD2 (5 bases). The CDR3 runs 14 residues. The germline V gene has CDR1 SNHLY and CDR2 FYNNEI. The V end lost 8 bases, the J end lost 1 base, and 11 bases lay between the germline ends. Together with reference TRBV2 and TRBJ2-2, the CDR3 gives the full variable domain: EPEVTQTPSHQVTQMGQEVILRCVPISNHLYFYWYRQILGQKVEFLVSFYNNEISEKSEIFDDQFSVERPDGSNFTLKIRSTKLEDSAMYFCASQERLNTGELFFGEGSRLTVL.

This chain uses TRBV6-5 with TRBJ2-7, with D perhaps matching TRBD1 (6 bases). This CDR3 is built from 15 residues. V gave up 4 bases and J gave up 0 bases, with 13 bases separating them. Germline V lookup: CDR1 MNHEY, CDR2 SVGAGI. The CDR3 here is CASSFERQVSYEQYF. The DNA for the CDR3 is TGTGCCAGCAGTTTTGAAAGACAGGTCTCCTACGAGCAGTACTTC.

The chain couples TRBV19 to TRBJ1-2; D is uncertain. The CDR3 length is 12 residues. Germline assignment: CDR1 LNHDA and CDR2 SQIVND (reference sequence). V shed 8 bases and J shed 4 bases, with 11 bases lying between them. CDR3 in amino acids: CASDPGTYGYTF. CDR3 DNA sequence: TGTGCCAGTGATCCAGGCACCTATGGCTACACCTTC. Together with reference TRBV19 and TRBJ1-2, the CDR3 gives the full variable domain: DGGITQSPKYLFRKEGQNVTLSCEQNLNHDAMYWYRQDPGQGLRLIYYSQIVNDFQKGDIAEGYSVSREKKESFPLTVTSAQKNPTAFYLCASDPGTYGYTFGSGTRLTVV.

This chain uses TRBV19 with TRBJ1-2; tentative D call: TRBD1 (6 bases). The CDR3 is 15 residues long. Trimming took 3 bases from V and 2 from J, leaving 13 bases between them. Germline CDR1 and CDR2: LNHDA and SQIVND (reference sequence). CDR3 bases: TGTGCCAGTAGTATTACAGGGTGGACCAACTATGGCTACACCTTC. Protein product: CASSITGWTNYGYTF.

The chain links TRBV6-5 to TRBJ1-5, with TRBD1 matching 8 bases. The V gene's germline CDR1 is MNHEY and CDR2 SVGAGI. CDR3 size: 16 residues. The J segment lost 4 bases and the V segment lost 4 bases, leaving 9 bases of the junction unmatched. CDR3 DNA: TGTGCCAGCAGTTTACACGGACAGGGAGGGAATCAGCCCCAGCATTTT. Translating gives CASSLHGQGGNQPQHF.

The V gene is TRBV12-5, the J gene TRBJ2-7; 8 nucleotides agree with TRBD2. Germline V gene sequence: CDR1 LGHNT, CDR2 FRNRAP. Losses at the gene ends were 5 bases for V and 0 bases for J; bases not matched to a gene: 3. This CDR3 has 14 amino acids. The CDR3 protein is CASGVSGSSYEQYF. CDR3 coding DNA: TGTGCTAGTGGTGTAAGCGGGAGCTCCTACGAGCAGTACTTC.